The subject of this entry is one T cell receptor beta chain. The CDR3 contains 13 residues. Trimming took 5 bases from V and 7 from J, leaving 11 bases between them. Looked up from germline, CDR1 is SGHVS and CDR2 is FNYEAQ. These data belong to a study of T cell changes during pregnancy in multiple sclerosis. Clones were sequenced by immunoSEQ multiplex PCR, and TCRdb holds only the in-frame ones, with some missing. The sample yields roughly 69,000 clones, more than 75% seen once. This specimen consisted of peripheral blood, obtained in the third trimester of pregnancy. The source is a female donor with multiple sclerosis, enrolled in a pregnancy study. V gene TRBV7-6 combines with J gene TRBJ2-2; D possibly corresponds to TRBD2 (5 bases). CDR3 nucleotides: TGTGCCAGCAGCCCTAGCCGGATCGGGGAGCTGTTTTTT. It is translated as CASSPSRIGELFF.